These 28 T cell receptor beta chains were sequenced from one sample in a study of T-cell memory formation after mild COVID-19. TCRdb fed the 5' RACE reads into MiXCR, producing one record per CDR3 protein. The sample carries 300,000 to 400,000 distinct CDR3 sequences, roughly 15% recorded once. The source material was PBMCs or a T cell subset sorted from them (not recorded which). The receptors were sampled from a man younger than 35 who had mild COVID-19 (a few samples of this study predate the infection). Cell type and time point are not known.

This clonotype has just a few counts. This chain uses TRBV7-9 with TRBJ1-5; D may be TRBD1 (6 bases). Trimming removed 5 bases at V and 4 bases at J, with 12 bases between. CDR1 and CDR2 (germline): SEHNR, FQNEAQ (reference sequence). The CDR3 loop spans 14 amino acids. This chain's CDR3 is CASSPNTGNQPQHF. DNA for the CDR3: TGTGCCAGCAGCCCTAATACAGGGAATCAGCCCCAGCATTTT.

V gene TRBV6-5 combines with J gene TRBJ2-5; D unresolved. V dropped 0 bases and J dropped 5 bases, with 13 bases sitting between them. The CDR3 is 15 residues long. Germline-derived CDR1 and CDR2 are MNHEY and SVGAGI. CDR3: CASSYSLRFGETQYF. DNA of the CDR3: TGTGCCAGCAGTTACTCGCTCAGGTTCGGGGAGACCCAGTACTTC.

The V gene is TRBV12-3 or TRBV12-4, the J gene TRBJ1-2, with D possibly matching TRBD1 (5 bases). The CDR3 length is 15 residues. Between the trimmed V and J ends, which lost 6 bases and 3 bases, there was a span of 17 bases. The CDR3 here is CASSARQTLYYGYTF. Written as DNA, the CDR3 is TGTGCCAGCAGCGCTAGACAGACACTGTACTATGGCTACACCTTC.

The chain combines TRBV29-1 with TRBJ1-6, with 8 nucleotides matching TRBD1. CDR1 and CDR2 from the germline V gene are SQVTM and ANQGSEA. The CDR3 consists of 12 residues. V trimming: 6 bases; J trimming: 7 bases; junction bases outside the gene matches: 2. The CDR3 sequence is CSVGQENSPLHF. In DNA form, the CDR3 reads TGCAGCGTGGGACAGGAGAATTCACCCCTCCACTTT.

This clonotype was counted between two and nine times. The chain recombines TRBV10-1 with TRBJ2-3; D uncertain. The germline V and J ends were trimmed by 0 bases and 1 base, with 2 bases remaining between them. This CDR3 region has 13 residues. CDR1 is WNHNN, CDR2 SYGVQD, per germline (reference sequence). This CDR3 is CASSESGTDTQYF. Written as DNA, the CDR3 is TGCGCCAGCAGTGAGTCGGGCACAGATACGCAGTATTTT.

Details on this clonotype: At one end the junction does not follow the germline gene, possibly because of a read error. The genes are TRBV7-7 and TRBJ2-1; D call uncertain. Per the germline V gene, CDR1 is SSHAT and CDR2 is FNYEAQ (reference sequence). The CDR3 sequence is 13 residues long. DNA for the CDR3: TGTGCTAGCAGCTCCGGAATCTACAATGAGCAGTTCTTC. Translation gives CASSSGIYNEQFF.

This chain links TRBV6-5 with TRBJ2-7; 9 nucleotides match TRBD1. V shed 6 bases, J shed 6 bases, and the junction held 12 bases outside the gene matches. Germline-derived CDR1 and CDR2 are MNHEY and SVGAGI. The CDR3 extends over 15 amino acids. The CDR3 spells CASSLPGQGVGEQYV. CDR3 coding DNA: TGTGCCAGCAGCCTCCCGGGACAGGGAGTGGGCGAGCAGTACGTC.

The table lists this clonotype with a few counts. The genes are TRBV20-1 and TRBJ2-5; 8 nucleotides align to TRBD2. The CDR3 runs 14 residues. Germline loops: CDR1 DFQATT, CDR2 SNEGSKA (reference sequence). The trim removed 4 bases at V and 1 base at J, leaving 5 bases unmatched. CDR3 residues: CSANERGIQETQYF. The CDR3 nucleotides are TGCAGTGCTAATGAGCGGGGGATCCAAGAGACCCAGTACTTC.

The CDR3 DNA follows: TGTGCCAGCAGCTTAGCCCAGGGGACTCTCTACGAGCAGTACTTC. Protein sequence: CASSLAQGTLYEQYF. V is TRBV7-6 and J is TRBJ2-7; D possibly uses TRBD1 or TRBD2 (6 bases each). The CDR3 length is 15 residues. Trimming stripped 0 bases from V and 3 bases from J, with 12 bases between. Germline V gene lookup returns CDR1 SGHVS and CDR2 FNYEAQ.

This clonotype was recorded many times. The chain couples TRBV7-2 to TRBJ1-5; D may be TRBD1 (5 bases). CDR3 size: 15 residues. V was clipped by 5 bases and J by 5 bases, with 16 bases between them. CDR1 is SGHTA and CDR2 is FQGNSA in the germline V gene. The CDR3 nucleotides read TGTGCCAGCAGCCCCCACGGGGGTCGAGATCAGCCCCAGCATTTT. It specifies CASSPHGGRDQPQHF.

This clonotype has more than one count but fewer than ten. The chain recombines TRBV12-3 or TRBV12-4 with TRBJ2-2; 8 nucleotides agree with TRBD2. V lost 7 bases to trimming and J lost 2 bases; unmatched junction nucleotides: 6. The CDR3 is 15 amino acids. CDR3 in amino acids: CASNPRGENTGELFF. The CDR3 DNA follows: TGTGCCAGCAACCCGCGGGGGGAAAACACCGGGGAGCTGTTTTTT.

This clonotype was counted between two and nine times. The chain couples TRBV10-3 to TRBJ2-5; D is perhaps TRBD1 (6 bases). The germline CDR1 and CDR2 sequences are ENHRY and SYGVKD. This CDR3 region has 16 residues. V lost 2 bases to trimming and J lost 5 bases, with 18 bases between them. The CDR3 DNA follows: TGTGCCATCAGTGAGCCCGGACAGCTCTCGGTCGAGACCCAGTACTTC. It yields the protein CAISEPGQLSVETQYF.

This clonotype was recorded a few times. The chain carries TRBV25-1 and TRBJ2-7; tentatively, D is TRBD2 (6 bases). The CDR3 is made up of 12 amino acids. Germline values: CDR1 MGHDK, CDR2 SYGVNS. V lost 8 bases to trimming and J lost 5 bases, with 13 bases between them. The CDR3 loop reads CASRRRRDEQYF. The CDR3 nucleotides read TGTGCCAGCCGTCGGAGGAGGGACGAGCAGTACTTC.

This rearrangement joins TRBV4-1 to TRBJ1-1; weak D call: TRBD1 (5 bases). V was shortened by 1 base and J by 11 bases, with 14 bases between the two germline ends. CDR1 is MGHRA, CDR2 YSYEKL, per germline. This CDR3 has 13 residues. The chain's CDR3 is CASSQGVWAGAFF. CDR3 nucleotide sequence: TGCGCCAGCAGCCAAGGAGTATGGGCAGGGGCTTTCTTT.

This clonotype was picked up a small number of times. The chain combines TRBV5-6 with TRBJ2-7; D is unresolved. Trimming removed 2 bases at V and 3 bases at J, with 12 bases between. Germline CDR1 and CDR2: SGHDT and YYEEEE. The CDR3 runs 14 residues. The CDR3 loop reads CASSFYGRSYEQYV. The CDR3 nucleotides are TGTGCCAGCAGCTTTTATGGACGGAGCTACGAGCAGTACGTC.

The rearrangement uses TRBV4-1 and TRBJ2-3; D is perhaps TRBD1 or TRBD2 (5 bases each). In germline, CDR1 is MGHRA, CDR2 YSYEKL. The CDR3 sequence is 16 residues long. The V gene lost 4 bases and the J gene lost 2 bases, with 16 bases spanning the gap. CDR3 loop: CASSPGRGLNTDTQYF. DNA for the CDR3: TGCGCCAGCAGCCCGGGACGGGGCCTCAACACAGATACGCAGTATTTT.

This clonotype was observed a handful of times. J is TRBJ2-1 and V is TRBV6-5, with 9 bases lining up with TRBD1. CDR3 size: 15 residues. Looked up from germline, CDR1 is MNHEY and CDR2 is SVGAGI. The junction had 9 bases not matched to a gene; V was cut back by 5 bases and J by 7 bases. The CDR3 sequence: CASSDPGTGRNEQFF. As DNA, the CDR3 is TGTGCCAGCAGTGACCCAGGGACAGGGAGGAATGAGCAGTTCTTC.

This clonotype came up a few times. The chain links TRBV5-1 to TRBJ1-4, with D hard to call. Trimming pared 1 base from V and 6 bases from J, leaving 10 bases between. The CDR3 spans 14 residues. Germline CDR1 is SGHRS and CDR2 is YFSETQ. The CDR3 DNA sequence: TGCGCCAGCAGCTTGTCCCCGGGTGATGAAAAACTGTTTTTT. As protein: CASSLSPGDEKLFF.

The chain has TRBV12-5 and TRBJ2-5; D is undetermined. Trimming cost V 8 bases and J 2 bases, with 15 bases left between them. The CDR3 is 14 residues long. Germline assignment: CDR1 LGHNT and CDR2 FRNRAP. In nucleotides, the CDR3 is TGTGCTAGTTTAAGGACCAGCTCGCAAGAGACCCAGTACTTC. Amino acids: CASLRTSSQETQYF.

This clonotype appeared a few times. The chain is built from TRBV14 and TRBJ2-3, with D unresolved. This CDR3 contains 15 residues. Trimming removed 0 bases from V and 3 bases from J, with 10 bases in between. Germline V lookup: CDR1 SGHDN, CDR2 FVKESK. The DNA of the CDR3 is TGTGCCAGCAGCCAAGAAACAAGGAGTACAGATACGCAGTATTTT. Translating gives CASSQETRSTDTQYF.

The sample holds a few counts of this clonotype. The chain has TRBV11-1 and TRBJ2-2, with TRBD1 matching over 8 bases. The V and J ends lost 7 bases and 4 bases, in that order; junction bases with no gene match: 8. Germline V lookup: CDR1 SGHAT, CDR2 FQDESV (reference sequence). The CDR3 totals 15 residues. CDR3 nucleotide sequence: TGTGCCAGCAACTCCGGGACAGGAGCCACCGGGGAGCTGTTTTTT. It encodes CASNSGTGATGELFF.

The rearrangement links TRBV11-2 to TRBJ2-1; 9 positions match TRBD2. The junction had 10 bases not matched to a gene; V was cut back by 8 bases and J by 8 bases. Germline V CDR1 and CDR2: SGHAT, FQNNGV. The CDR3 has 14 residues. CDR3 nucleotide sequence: TGTGCCAGCTGCATAGGACTAGCGTGGGATGAGCAGTTCTTC. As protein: CASCIGLAWDEQFF.

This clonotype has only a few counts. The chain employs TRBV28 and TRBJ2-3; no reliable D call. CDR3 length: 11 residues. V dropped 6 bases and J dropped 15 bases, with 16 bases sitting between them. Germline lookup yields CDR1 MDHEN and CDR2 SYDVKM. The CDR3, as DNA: TGTGCCAGCAGCTTTCAGACGACCCTCTATTTT. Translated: CASSFQTTLYF.

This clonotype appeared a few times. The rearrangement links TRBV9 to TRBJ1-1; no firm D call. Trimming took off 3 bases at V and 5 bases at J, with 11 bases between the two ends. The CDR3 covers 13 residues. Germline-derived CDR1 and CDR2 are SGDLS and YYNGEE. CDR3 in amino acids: CASSAGGRTEAFF. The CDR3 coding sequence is TGTGCCAGCAGCGCTGGAGGTCGTACTGAAGCTTTCTTT.

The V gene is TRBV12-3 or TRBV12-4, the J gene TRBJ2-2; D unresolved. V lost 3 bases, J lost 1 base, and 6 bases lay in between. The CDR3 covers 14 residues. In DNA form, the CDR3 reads TGTGCCAGCAGTTTGGTACAGAACACCGGGGAGCTGTTTTTT. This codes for CASSLVQNTGELFF.

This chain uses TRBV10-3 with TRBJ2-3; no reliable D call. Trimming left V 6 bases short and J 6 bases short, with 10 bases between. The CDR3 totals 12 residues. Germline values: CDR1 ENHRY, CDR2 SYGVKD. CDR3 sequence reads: CAIRGRADTQYF. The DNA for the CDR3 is TGTGCCATCAGGGGCCGAGCGGATACGCAGTATTTT.

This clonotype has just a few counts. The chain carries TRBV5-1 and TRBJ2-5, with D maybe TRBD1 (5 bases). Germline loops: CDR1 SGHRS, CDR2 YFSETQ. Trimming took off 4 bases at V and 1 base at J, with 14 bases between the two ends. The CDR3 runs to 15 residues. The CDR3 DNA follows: TGCGCCAGCAGCGCGATCCCAGGGTTCCAAGAGACCCAGTACTTC. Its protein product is CASSAIPGFQETQYF.

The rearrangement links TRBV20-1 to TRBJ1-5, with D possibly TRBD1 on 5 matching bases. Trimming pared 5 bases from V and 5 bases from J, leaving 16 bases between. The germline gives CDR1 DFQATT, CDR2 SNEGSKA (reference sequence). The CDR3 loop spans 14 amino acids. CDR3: CSARGGLVYQPQHF. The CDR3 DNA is TGCAGTGCTCGGGGGGGACTGGTCTATCAGCCCCAGCATTTT.